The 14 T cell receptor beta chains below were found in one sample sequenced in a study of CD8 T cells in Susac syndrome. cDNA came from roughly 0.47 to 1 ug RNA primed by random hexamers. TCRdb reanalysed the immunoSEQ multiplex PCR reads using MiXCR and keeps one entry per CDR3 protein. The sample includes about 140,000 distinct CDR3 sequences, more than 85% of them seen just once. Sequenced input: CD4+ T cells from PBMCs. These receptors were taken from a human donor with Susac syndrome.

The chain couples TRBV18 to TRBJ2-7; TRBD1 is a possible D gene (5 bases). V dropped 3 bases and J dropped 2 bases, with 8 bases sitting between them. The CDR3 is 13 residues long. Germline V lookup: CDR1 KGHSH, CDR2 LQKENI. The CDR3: CASSPGHTYEQYF. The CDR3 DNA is TGTGCCAGCTCACCTGGACATACCTACGAGCAGTACTTC.

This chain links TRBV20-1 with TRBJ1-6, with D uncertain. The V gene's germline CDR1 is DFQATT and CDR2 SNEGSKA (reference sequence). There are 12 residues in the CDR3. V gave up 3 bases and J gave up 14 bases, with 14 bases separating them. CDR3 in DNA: TGCAGTGCTAGGGGCCAGTGGTCATCCCTCCACTTT. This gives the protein CSARGQWSSLHF.

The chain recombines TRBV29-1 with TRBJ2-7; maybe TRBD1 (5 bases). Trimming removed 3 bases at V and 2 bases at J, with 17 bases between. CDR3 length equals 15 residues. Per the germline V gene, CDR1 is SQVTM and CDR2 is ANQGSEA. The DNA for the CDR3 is TGCAGCGTTGATACAGGACGCCCTCACGCCTACGAGCAGTACTTC. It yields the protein CSVDTGRPHAYEQYF.

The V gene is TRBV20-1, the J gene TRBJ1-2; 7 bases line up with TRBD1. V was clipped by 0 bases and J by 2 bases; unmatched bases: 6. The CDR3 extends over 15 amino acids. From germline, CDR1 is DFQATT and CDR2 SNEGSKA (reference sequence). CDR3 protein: CSARDQGRGNYGYTF. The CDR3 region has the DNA TGCAGTGCTAGAGATCAAGGCAGGGGGAACTATGGCTACACCTTC.

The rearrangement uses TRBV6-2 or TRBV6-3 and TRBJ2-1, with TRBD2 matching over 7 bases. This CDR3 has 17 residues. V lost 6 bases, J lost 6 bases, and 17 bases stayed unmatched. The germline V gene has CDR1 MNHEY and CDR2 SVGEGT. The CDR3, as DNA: TGTGCCAGCAGACCTGAGGCGCGGGAGCCCCGGGCCAATGAGCAGTTCTTC. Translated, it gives CASRPEAREPRANEQFF.

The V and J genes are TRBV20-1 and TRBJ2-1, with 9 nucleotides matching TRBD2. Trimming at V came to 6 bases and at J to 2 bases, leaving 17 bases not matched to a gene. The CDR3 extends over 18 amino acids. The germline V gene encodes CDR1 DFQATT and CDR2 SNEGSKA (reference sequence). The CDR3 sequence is CSAIGGGRALEPYNEQFF. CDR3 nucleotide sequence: TGCAGTGCCATAGGGGGCGGGAGGGCCCTCGAGCCCTACAATGAGCAGTTCTTC.

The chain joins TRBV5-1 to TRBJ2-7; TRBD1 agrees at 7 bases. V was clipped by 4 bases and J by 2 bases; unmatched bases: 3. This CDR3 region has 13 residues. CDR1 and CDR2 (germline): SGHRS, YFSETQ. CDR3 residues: CASSATGAYEQYF. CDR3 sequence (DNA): TGCGCCAGCAGCGCAACAGGGGCCTACGAGCAGTACTTC.

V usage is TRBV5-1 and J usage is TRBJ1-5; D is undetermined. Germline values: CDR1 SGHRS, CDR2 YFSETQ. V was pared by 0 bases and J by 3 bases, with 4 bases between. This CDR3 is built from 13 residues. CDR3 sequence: CASSLDVNQPQHF. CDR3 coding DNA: TGCGCCAGCAGCTTGGATGTCAATCAGCCCCAGCATTTT.

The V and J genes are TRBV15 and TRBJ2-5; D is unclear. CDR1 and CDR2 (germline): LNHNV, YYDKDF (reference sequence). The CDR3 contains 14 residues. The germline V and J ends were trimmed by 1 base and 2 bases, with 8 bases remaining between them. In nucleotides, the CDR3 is TGTGCCACCAGCAGAGGGGTTAAACAAGAGACCCAGTACTTC. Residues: CATSRGVKQETQYF.

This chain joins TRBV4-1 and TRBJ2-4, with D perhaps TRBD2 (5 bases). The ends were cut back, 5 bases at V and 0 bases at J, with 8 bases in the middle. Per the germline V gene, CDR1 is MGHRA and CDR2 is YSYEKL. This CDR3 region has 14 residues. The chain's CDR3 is CASSTGVAKNIQYF. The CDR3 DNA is TGCGCCAGCAGCACCGGGGTAGCCAAAAACATTCAGTACTTC.

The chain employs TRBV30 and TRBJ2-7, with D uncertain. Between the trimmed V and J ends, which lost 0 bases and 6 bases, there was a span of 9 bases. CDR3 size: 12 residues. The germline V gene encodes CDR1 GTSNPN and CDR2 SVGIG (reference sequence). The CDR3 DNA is TGTGCCTGGAGTGTACAAGGTTCCGAGCAGTACTTC. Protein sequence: CAWSVQGSEQYF.

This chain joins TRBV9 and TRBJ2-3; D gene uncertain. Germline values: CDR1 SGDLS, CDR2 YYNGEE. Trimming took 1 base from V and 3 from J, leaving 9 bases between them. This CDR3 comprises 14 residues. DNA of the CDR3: TGTGCCAGCAGCGTAACAGCGCGAACAGATACGCAGTATTTT. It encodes CASSVTARTDTQYF.

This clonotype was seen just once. The CDR3 here is CASSEYREAYEQYF. CDR3 in DNA: TGTGCCAGCAGTGAGTACAGGGAAGCGTACGAGCAGTACTTC. The chain couples TRBV2 to TRBJ2-7, with a possible D match to TRBD1 (6 bases). The length of the CDR3 is 14 residues. Germline V gene sequence: CDR1 SNHLY, CDR2 FYNNEI. V was clipped by 3 bases and J by 4 bases, with 13 bases between them. Drawing the rest from reference TRBV2 and TRBJ2-7, the complete variable domain is EPEVTQTPSHQVTQMGQEVILRCVPISNHLYFYWYRQILGQKVEFLVSFYNNEISEKSEIFDDQFSVERPDGSNFTLKIRSTKLEDSAMYFCASSEYREAYEQYFGPGTRLTVT.

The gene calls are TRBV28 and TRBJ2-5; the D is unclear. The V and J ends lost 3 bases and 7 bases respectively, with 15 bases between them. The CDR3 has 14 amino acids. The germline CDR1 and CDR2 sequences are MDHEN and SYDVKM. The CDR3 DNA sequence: TGTGCCAGCAGTTTCCGCCCCCTCGAAGGGACCCAGTACTTC. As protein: CASSFRPLEGTQYF.